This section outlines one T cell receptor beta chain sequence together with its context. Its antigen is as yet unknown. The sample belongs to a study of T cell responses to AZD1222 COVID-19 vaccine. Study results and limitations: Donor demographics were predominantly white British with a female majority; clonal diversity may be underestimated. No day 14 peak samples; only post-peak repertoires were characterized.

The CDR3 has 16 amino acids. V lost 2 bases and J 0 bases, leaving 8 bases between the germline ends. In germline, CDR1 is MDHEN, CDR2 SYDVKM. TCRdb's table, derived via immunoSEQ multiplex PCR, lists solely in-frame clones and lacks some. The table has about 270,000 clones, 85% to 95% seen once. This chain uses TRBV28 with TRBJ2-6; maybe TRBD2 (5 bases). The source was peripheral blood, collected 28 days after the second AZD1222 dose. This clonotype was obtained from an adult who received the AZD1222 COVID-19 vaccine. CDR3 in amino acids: CASSLGLSSGANVLTF. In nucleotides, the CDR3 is TGTGCCAGCAGTTTAGGACTGAGCTCTGGGGCCAACGTCCTGACTTTC. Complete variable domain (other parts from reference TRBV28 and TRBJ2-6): DVKVTQSSRYLVKRTGEKVFLECVQDMDHENMFWYRQDPGLGLRLIYFSYDVKMKEKGDIPEGYSVSREKKERFSLILESASTNQTSMYLCASSLGLSSGANVLTFGAGSRLTVL.